Following are 8 T cell receptor beta chains from one sample sequenced in a study of shared clonotypes between healthy human individuals. The method was immunoSEQ multiplex PCR; TCRdb's version includes in-frame clones alone and lacks a portion of them. The data hold around 2.3 million clones, with about 94% observed a single time. The specimen was naive CD4+ T cells sorted from blood. Subset specified: CD45RA+ positively selected. The receptor source for this set is a man aged 18 to 30 in good health.

V usage is TRBV19 and J usage is TRBJ2-5; D gene ambiguous. Trimming pared 5 bases from V and 7 bases from J, leaving 20 bases between. The CDR3 spans 15 residues. Germline CDR1 is LNHDA and CDR2 is SQIVND (reference sequence). CDR3 bases: TGTGCCAGTAGTCAGCCCTCTGCTCCCACGGGGACCCAGTACTTC. Amino acids: CASSQPSAPTGTQYF. Based on the CDR3 plus reference TRBV19 and TRBJ2-5, the full variable domain is DGGITQSPKYLFRKEGQNVTLSCEQNLNHDAMYWYRQDPGQGLRLIYYSQIVNDFQKGDIAEGYSVSREKKESFPLTVTSAQKNPTAFYLCASSQPSAPTGTQYFGPGTRLLVL.

Of note for this clone: This specimen includes other DNA sequences encoding the same CDR3. This chain connects TRBV5-4 to TRBJ1-6; 10 bases fit TRBD1. The CDR3 consists of 17 residues. CDR1 is SGHNT, CDR2 YYREEE, per germline (reference sequence). V trimming: 0 bases; J trimming: 1 base; junction bases outside the gene matches: 1. DNA of the CDR3: TGTGCCAGCAGCTTGGGACAGGGGGCGTCCTATAATTCACCCCTCCACTTT. The encoded protein is CASSLGQGASYNSPLHF.

The rearrangement joins TRBV28 to TRBJ1-1; the D gene is possibly TRBD1 (6 bases). This CDR3 comprises 12 residues. V dropped 8 bases and J dropped 3 bases, with 10 bases sitting between them. The germline CDR1 and CDR2 sequences are MDHEN and SYDVKM. The CDR3 DNA reads as TGTGCCAGCGGGGGCGGGTACACTGAAGCTTTCTTT. Its protein product is CASGGGYTEAFF.

V gene TRBV5-1 combines with J gene TRBJ2-1, with 13 positions matching TRBD2. Germline V CDR1 and CDR2: SGHRS, YFSETQ. This CDR3 contains 16 residues. Trimming cost V 4 bases and J 10 bases; bases outside gene matches: 11. CDR3 nucleotides: TGCGCCAGCAGCGGGACTAGCGGGGCCTATAATGCGGAGCAGTTCTTC. This gives the protein CASSGTSGAYNAEQFF.

The sample holds one count of this clone. DNA of the CDR3: TGTGCCAGCAGACCCGGCAAAAACCGGTCCTATGGCTACACCTTC. Its translation: CASRPGKNRSYGYTF. The rearrangement links TRBV27 to TRBJ1-2; unclear D gene. The CDR3 is 15 amino acids. CDR1 and CDR2 (germline): MNHEY, SMNVEV (reference sequence). The V gene lost 6 bases and the J gene lost 4 bases, with 18 bases spanning the gap.

This clone was detected a few times. J is TRBJ1-5 and V is TRBV4-1, with D uncertain. This CDR3 comprises 15 residues. Between the trimmed V and J ends, which lost 0 bases and 6 bases, there was a span of 12 bases. The germline gives CDR1 MGHRA, CDR2 YSYEKL. The DNA of the CDR3 is TGCGCCAGCAGCCAAGAAGGGCAAGTGGGTCAGCCCCAGCATTTT. Translating it yields CASSQEGQVGQPQHF.

The V gene is TRBV4-1, the J gene TRBJ2-1, with D tentatively TRBD1 (6 bases). Trimming removed 4 bases from V and 6 bases from J, with 16 bases in between. Germline CDR1 reads MGHRA; CDR2 reads YSYEKL. CDR3 size: 15 residues. CDR3 sequence (DNA): TGCGCCAGCAGCCCACTCTATAGGGGGATCAATGAGCAGTTCTTC. It is translated as CASSPLYRGINEQFF.

The V gene is TRBV19, the J gene TRBJ1-1; TRBD1 agrees at 8 bases. The CDR3 loop spans 14 amino acids. In germline, CDR1 is LNHDA, CDR2 SQIVND (reference sequence). J lost 2 bases, V lost 8 bases, and 7 bases had no gene match. CDR3 in DNA: TGTGCCAGTCGTAGACAGGGGCAAAACACTGAAGCTTTCTTT. Its protein is CASRRQGQNTEAFF.